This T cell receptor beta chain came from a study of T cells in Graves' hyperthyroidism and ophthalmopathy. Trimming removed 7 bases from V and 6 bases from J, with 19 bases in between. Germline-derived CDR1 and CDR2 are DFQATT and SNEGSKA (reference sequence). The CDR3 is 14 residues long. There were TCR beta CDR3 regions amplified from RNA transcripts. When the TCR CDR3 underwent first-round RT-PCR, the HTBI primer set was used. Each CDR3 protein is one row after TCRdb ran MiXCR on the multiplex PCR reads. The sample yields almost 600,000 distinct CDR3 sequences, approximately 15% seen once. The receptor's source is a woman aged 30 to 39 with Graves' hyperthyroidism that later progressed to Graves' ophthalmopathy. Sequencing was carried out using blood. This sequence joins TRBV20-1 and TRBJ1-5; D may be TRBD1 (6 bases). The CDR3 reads CSVSDSRGSQPQHF. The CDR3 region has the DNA TGCAGTGTCTCGGACAGCCGGGGCAGTCAGCCCCAGCATTTT.